What follows are 14 T cell receptor beta chains derived from one specimen sequenced in a study of T cell repertoires in cytomegalovirus infection. TCRdb re-derived calls from the reads in MiXCR, one entry per CDR3 protein. Of hundreds of thousands of distinct CDR3 sequences listed, around a sixth are singletons. Material: PBMCs. These receptors all stem from a human donor in good health (CMV status not recorded). Some clones in this sample may be carry-over from other donors' samples.

This clonotype turned up a few times. The chain uses TRBV11-2 and TRBJ2-1; D is possibly TRBD2 (6 bases). The length of the CDR3 is 15 residues. V lost 5 bases to trimming and J lost 0 bases, with 11 bases between them. Germline CDR1 is SGHAT and CDR2 is FQNNGV. The CDR3 nucleotides are TGTGCCAGCAGCCCGGGACTGAGCTCCTACAATGAGCAGTTCTTC. Its protein product is CASSPGLSSYNEQFF.

This rearrangement joins TRBV7-3 to TRBJ1-2, with no clear D. The CDR3 runs 15 residues. Germline CDR1 reads SGHTA; CDR2 reads FQGTGA. V lost 5 bases to trimming and J lost 8 bases, with 21 bases between them. In DNA form, the CDR3 reads TGTGCCAGCAGCCAGGACGGCCTTTACAAACTCGGCTACACCTTC. This translates into CASSQDGLYKLGYTF.

The chain employs TRBV19 and TRBJ1-1; maybe TRBD1 (5 bases). Germline V CDR1 and CDR2: LNHDA, SQIVND (reference sequence). There are 15 residues in the CDR3. V gave up 4 bases and J gave up 4 bases, with 16 bases separating them. The CDR3 DNA is TGTGCCAGTAGTAGGGGCGGAGCAGGGATCACTGAAGCTTTCTTT. Translation: CASSRGGAGITEAFF. Full variable domain (rest looked up from reference TRBV19 and TRBJ1-1): DGGITQSPKYLFRKEGQNVTLSCEQNLNHDAMYWYRQDPGQGLRLIYYSQIVNDFQKGDIAEGYSVSREKKESFPLTVTSAQKNPTAFYLCASSRGGAGITEAFFGQGTRLTVV.

This clonotype has more than one count but fewer than ten. V and J are TRBV12-3 or TRBV12-4 and TRBJ2-7, with D uncertain. Trimming shortened V by 1 base and J by 9 bases, and 19 bases separated the two germline ends. The CDR3 runs 15 residues. CDR3 sequence reads: CASSLESLTPTVQYF. CDR3 nucleotide sequence: TGTGCCAGCAGTTTAGAAAGCCTGACCCCTACGGTGCAGTACTTC.

The CDR3 loop is CASKWGAGTEAFF. CDR3 bases: TGTGCCAGCAAGTGGGGCGCAGGAACTGAAGCTTTCTTT. The rearrangement uses TRBV6-2 or TRBV6-3 and TRBJ1-1, with D perhaps matching TRBD1 (5 bases). Germline CDR1 is MNHEY and CDR2 is SVGEGT. The CDR3 loop spans 13 amino acids. V gave up 7 bases and J gave up 5 bases, with 14 bases separating them.

In regard to this clonotype: A single base separates this from a much larger clone, so it may be a read error. V usage is TRBV7-6 and J usage is TRBJ2-3; 12 bases match TRBD2. Germline CDR1 SGHVS, CDR2 FNYEAQ. The CDR3 length is 16 residues. The CDR3 loop reads CVSSQELAGGSDTQYF. The CDR3 DNA reads as TGTGTTAGCAGCCAAGAACTAGCGGGGGGTTCAGATACGCAGTATTTT.

This chain links TRBV6-2 or TRBV6-3 with TRBJ2-1; 10 positions agree with TRBD1. Trimming took 5 bases from V and 5 from J; bases not matched to a gene: 6. Germline CDR1 MNHEY, CDR2 SVGEGT. The CDR3 is made up of 15 amino acids. CDR3 in DNA: TGTGCCAGCAGTGGACAGGGGGTTACAAACAATGAGCAGTTCTTC. Amino acid sequence: CASSGQGVTNNEQFF.

This clonotype came up a few times. The V call is TRBV20-1, the J call TRBJ2-5, with D perhaps given as TRBD1 or TRBD2 (5 bases each). V shed 5 bases and J shed 0 bases, with 16 bases lying between them. The CDR3 spans 15 residues. Germline CDR1 is DFQATT and CDR2 is SNEGSKA (reference sequence). Here the CDR3 DNA reads TGCAGTGCTGGGCGACCCATGGGGGACCAAGAGACCCAGTACTTC. It is translated as CSAGRPMGDQETQYF.

This clonotype was counted many times. V gene TRBV20-1 combines with J gene TRBJ2-1; 10 bases are shared with TRBD2. CDR1 DFQATT and CDR2 SNEGSKA come from the germline V gene (reference sequence). The length of the CDR3 is 16 residues. The V and J ends lost 0 bases and 7 bases, in that order; junction bases with no gene match: 9. The CDR3 spells CSARETSGGGGNEQFF. CDR3 nucleotide sequence: TGCAGTGCTAGAGAGACGAGCGGGGGGGGTGGTAATGAGCAGTTCTTC.

This clonotype was picked up many times. V is TRBV7-2 and J is TRBJ2-1, with D hard to call. The germline V and J ends were trimmed by 1 base and 5 bases, with 6 bases remaining between them. The CDR3 runs 13 residues. In germline, CDR1 is SGHTA, CDR2 FQGNSA. The CDR3 loop reads CASSLGSHNEQFF. DNA of the CDR3: TGTGCCAGCAGCTTAGGGAGCCACAATGAGCAGTTCTTC.

V and J are TRBV6-2 or TRBV6-3 and TRBJ2-3; D is unclear. This CDR3 spans 14 amino acids. V lost 2 bases and J lost 2, with 8 bases in between. The V gene's germline CDR1 is MNHEY and CDR2 SVGEGT. The chain's CDR3 is CASSYDRVTDTQYF. In nucleotides, the CDR3 is TGTGCCAGCAGTTACGATAGGGTCACAGATACGCAGTATTTT.

The sample holds many counts of this clonotype. V and J are TRBV7-2 and TRBJ1-6; 7 bases agree with TRBD1. The CDR3 contains 15 residues. V was pared by 4 bases and J by 6 bases, with 6 bases of the junction left unmatched. Germline-derived CDR1 and CDR2 are SGHTA and FQGNSA. The CDR3 DNA sequence: TGTGCCAGCAGCTGGTCAGGGGGAGGTAATTCACCCCTCCACTTT. Translation gives CASSWSGGGNSPLHF.

The J gene is TRBJ2-3, the V gene TRBV7-2; D might be TRBD2 (6 bases). Trimming removed 0 bases at V and 1 base at J, with 8 bases between. CDR3 length: 15 amino acids. In germline, CDR1 is SGHTA, CDR2 FQGNSA. The CDR3 here is CASSLAIAGTDTQYF. CDR3 in DNA: TGTGCCAGCAGCTTAGCGATAGCGGGCACAGATACGCAGTATTTT.

At least ten counts were recorded for this clonotype. This chain uses TRBV10-3 with TRBJ2-1; TRBD1 is a possible D gene (5 bases). V was pared by 0 bases and J by 1 base, with 10 bases between. The CDR3 runs to 16 residues. Germline values: CDR1 ENHRY, CDR2 SYGVKD. The CDR3 loop reads CAISESPGPSYNEQFF. The CDR3 DNA follows: TGTGCCATCAGTGAGTCACCAGGGCCTTCCTACAATGAGCAGTTCTTC.